This T cell receptor (beta chain) emerged from a study of CD8+CD57+ T cells in acquired aplastic anemia. About the study: Mean DNA quantity obtained from sorted CD4+ and CD8+ cells was about 3.2 ug.

CDR1 is SGHRS, CDR2 YFSETQ, per germline. The V end was cut by 0 bases, the J end by 2 bases, with 12 bases between. The CDR3 is 17 amino acids. Many counts were recorded for this clonotype. What it recognizes is unknown. Using genomic DNA as the template, TCR beta VDJ and CDR3 profiling was carried out. TCRdb passed the reads through MiXCR, listing each CDR3 protein once. The table has hundreds of thousands of distinct CDR3 sequences, about a third seen once. Patients chosen for sequencing had CD8+CD57+ cells that had expanded, as shown by flow cytometry. Each patient carried a diagnosis of severe acquired aplastic anemia. Blood sampling was performed on the patients, and none of them had received therapy by then. General observations from the study: Patients and controls were found to share twenty-nine CD8+ CDR3 sequences.

The gene calls are TRBV5-1 and TRBJ1-6; D uncertain. Sequencing was performed on sorted CD4+, CD8+, or CD8+CD57+ T cells (not recorded which) from PBMCs. The TCR originated in a human donor with aplastic anemia. The CDR3 DNA reads TGCGCCAGCAGCTTGGCCGGAAGTGGAGCCTATAATTCACCCCTCCACTTT. It encodes CASSLAGSGAYNSPLHF.